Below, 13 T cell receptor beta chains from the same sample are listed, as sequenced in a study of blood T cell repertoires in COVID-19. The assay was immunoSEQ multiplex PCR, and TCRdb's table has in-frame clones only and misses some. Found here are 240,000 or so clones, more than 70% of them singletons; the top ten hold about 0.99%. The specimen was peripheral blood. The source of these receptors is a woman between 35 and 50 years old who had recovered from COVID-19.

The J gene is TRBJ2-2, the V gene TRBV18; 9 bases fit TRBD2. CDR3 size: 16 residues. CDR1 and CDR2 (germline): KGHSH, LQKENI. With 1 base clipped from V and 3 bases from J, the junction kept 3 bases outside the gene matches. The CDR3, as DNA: TGTGCCAGCTCACCACGGCTAGCGGGATACACCGGGGAGCTGTTTTTT. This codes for CASSPRLAGYTGELFF.

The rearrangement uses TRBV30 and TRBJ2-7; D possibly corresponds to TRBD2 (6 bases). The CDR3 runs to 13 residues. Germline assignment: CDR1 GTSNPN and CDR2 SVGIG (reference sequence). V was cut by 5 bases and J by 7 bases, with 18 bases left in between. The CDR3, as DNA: TGTGCCTGGGGGGTGGGGGGAATTGGGGAGCAGTACTTC. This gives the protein CAWGVGGIGEQYF. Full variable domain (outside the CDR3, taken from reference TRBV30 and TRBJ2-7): SQTIHQWPATLVQPVGSPLSLECTVEGTSNPNLYWYRQAAGRGLQLLFYSVGIGQISSEVPQNLSASRPQDRQFILSSKKLLLSDSGFYLCAWGVGGIGEQYFGPGTRLTVT.

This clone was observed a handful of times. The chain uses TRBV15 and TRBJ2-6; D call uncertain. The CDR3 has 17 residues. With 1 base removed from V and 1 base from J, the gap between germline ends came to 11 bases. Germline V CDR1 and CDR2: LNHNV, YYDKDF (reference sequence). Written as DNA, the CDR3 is TGTGCCACCAGCAGAGCCCGCCCAGCGTCTGGGGCCAACGTCCTGACTTTC. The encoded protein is CATSRARPASGANVLTF.

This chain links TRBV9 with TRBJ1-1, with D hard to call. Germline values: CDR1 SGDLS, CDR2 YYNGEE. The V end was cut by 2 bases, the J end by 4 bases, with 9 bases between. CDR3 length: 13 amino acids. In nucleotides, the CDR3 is TGTGCCAGCAGCGTTACAGACGGCACTGAAGCTTTCTTT. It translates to CASSVTDGTEAFF.

This chain's CDR3 is CASSQGGRTPQHF. CDR3 bases: TGTGCCAGCAGTCAGGGTGGGCGGACGCCCCAGCATTTT. V is TRBV6-5 and J is TRBJ1-5, with D possibly being TRBD1 (5 bases). The V and J ends lost 5 bases and 9 bases respectively, with 14 bases between them. There are 13 residues in the CDR3. The V gene's germline CDR1 is MNHEY and CDR2 SVGAGI.

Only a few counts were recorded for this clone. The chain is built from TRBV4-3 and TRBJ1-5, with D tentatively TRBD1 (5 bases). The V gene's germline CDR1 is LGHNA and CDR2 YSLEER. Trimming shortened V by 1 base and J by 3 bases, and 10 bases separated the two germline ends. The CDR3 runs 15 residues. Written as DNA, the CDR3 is TGCGCCAGCAGCCAAGGGGGGGTTTACAATCAGCCCCAGCATTTT. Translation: CASSQGGVYNQPQHF.

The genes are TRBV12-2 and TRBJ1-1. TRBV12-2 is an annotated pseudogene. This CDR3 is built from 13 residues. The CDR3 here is CAASGAVNTEAFF. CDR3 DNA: TGTGCGGCGAGCGGGGCAGTTAACACTGAAGCTTTCTTT.

The DNA of the CDR3 is TGTGCCAGCACCTTGGGAGGGTACAATGAGCAGTTCTTC. Protein product: CASTLGGYNEQFF. The rearrangement joins TRBV11-3 to TRBJ2-1; 7 positions match TRBD2. This CDR3 spans 13 amino acids. The V gene end was trimmed by 7 bases and the J gene end by 4 bases; junction bases not matched to a gene: 4. CDR1 SGHNT and CDR2 YENEEA come from the germline V gene.

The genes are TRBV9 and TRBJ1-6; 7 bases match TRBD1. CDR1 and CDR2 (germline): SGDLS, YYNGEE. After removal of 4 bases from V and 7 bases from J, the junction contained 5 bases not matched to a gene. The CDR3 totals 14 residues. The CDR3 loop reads CASSTQGLNSPLHF. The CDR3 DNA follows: TGTGCCAGCAGCACACAGGGGTTGAATTCACCCCTCCACTTT.

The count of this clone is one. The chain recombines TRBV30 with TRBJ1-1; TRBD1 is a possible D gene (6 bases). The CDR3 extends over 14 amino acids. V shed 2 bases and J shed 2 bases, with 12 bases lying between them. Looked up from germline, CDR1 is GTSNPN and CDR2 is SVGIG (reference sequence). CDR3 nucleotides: TGTGCCTGGAGTTCCGGCAGGGGAAACACTGAAGCTTTCTTT. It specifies CAWSSGRGNTEAFF.

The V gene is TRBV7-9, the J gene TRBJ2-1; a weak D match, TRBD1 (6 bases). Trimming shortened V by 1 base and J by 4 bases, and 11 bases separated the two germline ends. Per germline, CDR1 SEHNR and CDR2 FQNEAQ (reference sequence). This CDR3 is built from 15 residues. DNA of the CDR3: TGTGCCAGCAGCTTAGTAGGACAGTCATACAATGAGCAGTTCTTC. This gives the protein CASSLVGQSYNEQFF. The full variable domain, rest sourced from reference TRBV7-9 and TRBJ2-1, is DTGVSQNPRHKITKRGQNVTFRCDPISEHNRLYWYRQTLGQGPEFLTYFQNEAQLEKSRLLSDRFSAERPKGSFSTLEIQRTEQGDSAMYLCASSLVGQSYNEQFFGPGTRLTVL.

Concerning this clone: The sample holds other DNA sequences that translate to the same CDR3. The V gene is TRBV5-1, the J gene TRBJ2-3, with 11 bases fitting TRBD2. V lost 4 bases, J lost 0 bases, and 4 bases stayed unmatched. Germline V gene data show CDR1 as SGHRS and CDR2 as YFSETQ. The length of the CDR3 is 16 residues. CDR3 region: CASSPRLAGSTDTQYF. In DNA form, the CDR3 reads TGCGCCAGCAGCCCCCGACTAGCGGGGAGCACAGATACGCAGTATTTT. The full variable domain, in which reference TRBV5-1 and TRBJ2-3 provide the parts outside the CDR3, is KAGVTQTPRYLIKTRGQQVTLSCSPISGHRSVSWYQQTPGQGLQFLFEYFSETQRNKGNFPGRFSGRQFSNSRSEMNVSTLELGDSALYLCASSPRLAGSTDTQYFGPGTRLTVL.

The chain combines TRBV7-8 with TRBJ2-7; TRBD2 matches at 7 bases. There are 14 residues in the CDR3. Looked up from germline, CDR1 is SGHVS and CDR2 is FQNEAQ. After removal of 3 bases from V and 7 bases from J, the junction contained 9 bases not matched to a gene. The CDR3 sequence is CASSFAGREREQYF. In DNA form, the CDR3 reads TGTGCCAGCAGCTTCGCGGGGCGGGAGAGGGAGCAGTACTTC.